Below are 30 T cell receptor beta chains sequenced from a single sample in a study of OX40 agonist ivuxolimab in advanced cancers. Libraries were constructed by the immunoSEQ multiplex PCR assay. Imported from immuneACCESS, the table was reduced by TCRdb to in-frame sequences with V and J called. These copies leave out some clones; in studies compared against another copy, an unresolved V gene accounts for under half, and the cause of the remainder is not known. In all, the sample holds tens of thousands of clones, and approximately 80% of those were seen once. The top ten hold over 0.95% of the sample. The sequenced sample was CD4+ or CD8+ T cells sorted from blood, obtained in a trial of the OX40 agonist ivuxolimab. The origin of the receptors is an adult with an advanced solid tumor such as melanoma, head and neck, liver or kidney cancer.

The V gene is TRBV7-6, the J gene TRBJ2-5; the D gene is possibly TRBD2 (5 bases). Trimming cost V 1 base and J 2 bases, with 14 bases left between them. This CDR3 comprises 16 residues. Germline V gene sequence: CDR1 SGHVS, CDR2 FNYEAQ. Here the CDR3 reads CASSLGGTGRQETQYF. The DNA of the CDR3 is TGTGCCAGCAGCTTAGGTGGAACGGGGAGACAAGAGACCCAGTACTTC.

CDR3: CASSLGPGIGFYEQYF. CDR3 in DNA: TGTGCCAGCAGCTTGGGCCCAGGGATTGGCTTTTACGAGCAGTACTTC. The rearrangement links TRBV11-2 to TRBJ2-7, with a weak D call TRBD1 (5 bases). The germline V gene has CDR1 SGHAT and CDR2 FQNNGV. Trimming cost V 3 bases and J 4 bases, with 19 bases left between them. This CDR3 spans 16 amino acids. Based on the CDR3 plus reference TRBV11-2 and TRBJ2-7, the full variable domain is EAGVAQSPRYKIIEKRQSVAFWCNPISGHATLYWYQQILGQGPKLLIQFQNNGVVDDSQLPKDRFSAERLKGVDSTLKIQPAKLEDSAVYLCASSLGPGIGFYEQYFGPGTRLTVT.

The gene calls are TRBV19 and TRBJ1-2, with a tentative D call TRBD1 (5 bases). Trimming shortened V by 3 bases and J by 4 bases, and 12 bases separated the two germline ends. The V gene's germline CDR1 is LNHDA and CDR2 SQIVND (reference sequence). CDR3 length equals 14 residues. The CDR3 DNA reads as TGTGCCAGTAGTATCGTGGACACGGGCTATGGCTACACCTTC. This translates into CASSIVDTGYGYTF.

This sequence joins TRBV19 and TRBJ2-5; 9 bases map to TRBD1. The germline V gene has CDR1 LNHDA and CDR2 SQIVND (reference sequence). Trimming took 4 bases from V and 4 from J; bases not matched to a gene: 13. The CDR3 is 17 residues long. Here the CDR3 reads CASSTLDRGIWLETQYF. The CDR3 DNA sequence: TGTGCCAGTAGTACCCTGGACAGGGGAATTTGGCTAGAGACCCAGTACTTC. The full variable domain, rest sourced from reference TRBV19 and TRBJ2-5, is DGGITQSPKYLFRKEGQNVTLSCEQNLNHDAMYWYRQDPGQGLRLIYYSQIVNDFQKGDIAEGYSVSREKKESFPLTVTSAQKNPTAFYLCASSTLDRGIWLETQYFGPGTRLLVL.

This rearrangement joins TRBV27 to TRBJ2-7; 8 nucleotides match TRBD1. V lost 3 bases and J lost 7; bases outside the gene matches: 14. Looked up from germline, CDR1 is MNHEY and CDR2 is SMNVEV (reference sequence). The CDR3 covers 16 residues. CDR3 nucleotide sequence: TGTGCCAGCAGTTTCGCCGGACAGGGCCTGCGTGGGGAGCAGTACTTC. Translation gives CASSFAGQGLRGEQYF.

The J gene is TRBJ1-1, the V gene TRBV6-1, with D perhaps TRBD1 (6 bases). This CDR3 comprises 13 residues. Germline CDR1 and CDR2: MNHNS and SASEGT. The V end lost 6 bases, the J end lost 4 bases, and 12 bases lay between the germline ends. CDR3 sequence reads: CASRETGLTEAFF. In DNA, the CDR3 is TGTGCCAGCAGGGAAACAGGGCTCACTGAAGCTTTCTTT.

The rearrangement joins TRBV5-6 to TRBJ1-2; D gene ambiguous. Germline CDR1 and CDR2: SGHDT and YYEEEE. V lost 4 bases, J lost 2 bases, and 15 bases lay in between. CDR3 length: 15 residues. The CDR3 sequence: CASSPTTNWNYGYTF. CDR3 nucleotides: TGTGCCAGCAGCCCAACTACCAACTGGAACTATGGCTACACCTTC. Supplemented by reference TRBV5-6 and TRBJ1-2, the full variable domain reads DAGVTQSPTHLIKTRGQQVTLRCSPKSGHDTVSWYQQALGQGPQFIFQYYEEEERQRGNFPDRFSGHQFPNYSSELNVNALLLGDSALYLCASSPTTNWNYGYTFGSGTRLTVV.

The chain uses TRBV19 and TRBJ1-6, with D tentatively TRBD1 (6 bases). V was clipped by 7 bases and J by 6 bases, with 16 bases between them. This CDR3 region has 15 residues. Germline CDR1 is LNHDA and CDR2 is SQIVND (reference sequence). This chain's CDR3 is CASKGGPSPNSPLHF. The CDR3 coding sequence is TGTGCCAGTAAGGGGGGACCATCCCCTAATTCACCCCTCCACTTT.

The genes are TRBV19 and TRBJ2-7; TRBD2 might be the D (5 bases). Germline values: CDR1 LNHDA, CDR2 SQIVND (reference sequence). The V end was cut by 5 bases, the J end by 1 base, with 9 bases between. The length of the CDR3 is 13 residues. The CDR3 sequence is CASSSRVSYEQYF. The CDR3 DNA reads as TGTGCCAGTAGTTCGCGGGTGTCCTACGAGCAGTACTTC. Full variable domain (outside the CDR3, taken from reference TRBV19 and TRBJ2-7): DGGITQSPKYLFRKEGQNVTLSCEQNLNHDAMYWYRQDPGQGLRLIYYSQIVNDFQKGDIAEGYSVSREKKESFPLTVTSAQKNPTAFYLCASSSRVSYEQYFGPGTRLTVT.

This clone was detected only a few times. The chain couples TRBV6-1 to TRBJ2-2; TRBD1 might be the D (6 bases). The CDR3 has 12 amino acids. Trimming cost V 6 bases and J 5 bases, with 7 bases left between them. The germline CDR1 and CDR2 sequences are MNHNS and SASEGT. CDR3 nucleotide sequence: TGTGCCAGCAGAACAGGGACCGGGGAGCTGTTTTTT. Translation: CASRTGTGELFF.

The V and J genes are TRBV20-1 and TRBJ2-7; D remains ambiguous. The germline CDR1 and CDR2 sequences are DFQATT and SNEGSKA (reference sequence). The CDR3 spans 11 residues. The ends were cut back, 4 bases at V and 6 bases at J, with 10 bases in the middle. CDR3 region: CSANDPPEQYF. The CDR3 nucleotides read TGCAGTGCTAACGACCCCCCCGAGCAGTACTTC.

The CDR3 loop reads CASSKAPQLLGTGELFF. The CDR3 nucleotides are TGTGCCAGCAGCAAAGCTCCGCAACTACTAGGGACCGGGGAGCTGTTTTTT. V gene TRBV21-1 combines with J gene TRBJ2-2; TRBD2 was called by the table and not checked on the DNA. TRBV21-1 constitutes a pseudogene. The CDR3 totals 17 residues.

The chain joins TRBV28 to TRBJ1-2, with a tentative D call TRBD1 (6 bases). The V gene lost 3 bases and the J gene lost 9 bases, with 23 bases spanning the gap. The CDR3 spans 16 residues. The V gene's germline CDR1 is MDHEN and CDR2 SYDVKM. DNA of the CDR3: TGTGCCAGCAGTTTCTTTACACTCCGGGACAAGGGTCGCTACACCTTC. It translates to CASSFFTLRDKGRYTF.

The CDR3 spells CASSWGGPGANVLTF. Written as DNA, the CDR3 is TGTGCCAGCAGCTGGGGGGGGCCTGGGGCCAACGTCCTGACTTTC. The rearrangement links TRBV6-4 to TRBJ2-6; TRBD2 might be the D (7 bases). From germline, CDR1 is MRHNA and CDR2 SNTAGT. CDR3 size: 15 residues. Trimming took 6 bases from V and 2 from J, leaving 11 bases between them.

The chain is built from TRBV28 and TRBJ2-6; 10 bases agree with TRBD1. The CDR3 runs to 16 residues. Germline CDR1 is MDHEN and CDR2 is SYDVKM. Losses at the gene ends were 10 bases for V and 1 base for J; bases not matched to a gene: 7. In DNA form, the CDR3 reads TGTGCCACCTCGACAGGGGGCGCGTCTGGGGCCAACGTCCTGACTTTC. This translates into CATSTGGASGANVLTF.

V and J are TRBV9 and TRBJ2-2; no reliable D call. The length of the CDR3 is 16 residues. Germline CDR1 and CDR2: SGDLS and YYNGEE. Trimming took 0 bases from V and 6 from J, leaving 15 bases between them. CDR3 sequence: CASSVEGRRRAGELFF. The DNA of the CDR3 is TGTGCCAGCAGCGTAGAAGGCCGAAGAAGGGCCGGGGAGCTGTTTTTT. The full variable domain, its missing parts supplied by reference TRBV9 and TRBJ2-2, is DSGVTQTPKHLITATGQRVTLRCSPRSGDLSVYWYQQSLDQGLQFLIQYYNGEERAKGNILERFSAQQFPDLHSELNLSSLELGDSALYFCASSVEGRRRAGELFFGEGSRLTVL.

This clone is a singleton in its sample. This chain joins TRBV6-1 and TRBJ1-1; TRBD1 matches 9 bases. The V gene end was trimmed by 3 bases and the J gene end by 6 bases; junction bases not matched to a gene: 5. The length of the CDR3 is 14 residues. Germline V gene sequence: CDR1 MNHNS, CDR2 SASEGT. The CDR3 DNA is TGTGCCAGCAGTGAGCTGACAGGGGGGGCTGAAGCTTTCTTT. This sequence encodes CASSELTGGAEAFF.

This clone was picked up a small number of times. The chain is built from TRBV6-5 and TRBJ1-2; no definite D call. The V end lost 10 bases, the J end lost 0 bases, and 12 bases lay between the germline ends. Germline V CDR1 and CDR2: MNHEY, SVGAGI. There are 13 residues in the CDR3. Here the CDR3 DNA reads TGTGCCACCGGCGGGTGGTCTAACTATGGCTACACCTTC. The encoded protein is CATGGWSNYGYTF.

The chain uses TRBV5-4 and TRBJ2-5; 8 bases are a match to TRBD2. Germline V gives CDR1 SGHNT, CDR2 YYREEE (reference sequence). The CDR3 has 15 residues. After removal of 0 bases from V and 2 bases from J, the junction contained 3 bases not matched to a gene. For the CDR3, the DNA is TGTGCCAGCAGCTTGGGACCTAGCGGGCAAGAGACCCAGTACTTC. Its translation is CASSLGPSGQETQYF.

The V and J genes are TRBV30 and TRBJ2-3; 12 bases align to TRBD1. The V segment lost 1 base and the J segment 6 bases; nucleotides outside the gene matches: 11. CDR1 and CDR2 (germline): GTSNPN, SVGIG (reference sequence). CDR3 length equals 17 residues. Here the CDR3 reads CAWSAGTGGFGGDTQYF. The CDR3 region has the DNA TGTGCCTGGAGTGCCGGGACAGGGGGCTTTGGAGGTGATACGCAGTATTTT.

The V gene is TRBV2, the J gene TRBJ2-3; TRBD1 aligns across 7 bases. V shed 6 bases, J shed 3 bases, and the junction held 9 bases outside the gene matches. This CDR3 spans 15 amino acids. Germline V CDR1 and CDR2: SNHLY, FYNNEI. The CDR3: CASSFEGTETDTQYF. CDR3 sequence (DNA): TGTGCCAGCAGCTTCGAGGGGACAGAGACAGATACGCAGTATTTT.

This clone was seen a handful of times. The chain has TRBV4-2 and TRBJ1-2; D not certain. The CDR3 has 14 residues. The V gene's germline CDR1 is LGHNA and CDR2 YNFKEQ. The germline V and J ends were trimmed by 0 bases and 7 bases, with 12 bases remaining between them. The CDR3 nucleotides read TGTGCCAGCAGCCAAGAAACACAGACTCTTGGCTACACCTTC. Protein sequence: CASSQETQTLGYTF.

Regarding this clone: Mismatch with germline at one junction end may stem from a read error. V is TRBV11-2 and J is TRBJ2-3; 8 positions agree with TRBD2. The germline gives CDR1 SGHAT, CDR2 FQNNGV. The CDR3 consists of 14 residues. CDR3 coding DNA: TGTGCCAGCAGCGTGTTCCCGGCTCCGGGGGGGCAGGATTTT. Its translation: CASSVFPAPGGQDF.

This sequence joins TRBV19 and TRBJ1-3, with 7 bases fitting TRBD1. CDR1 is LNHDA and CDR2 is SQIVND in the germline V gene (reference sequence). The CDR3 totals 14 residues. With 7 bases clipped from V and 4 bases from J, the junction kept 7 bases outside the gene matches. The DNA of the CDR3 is TGTGCCAGTACCACAGGGGCGTCGGGAAACACCATATATTTT. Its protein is CASTTGASGNTIYF.

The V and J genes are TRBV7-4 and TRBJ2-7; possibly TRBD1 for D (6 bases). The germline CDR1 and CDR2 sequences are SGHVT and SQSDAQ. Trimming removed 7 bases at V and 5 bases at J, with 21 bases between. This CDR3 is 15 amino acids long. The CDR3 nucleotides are TGTGCCAGCAAAAAACACAGGGTAAGGGTAAACGAGCAGTACTTC. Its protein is CASKKHRVRVNEQYF.

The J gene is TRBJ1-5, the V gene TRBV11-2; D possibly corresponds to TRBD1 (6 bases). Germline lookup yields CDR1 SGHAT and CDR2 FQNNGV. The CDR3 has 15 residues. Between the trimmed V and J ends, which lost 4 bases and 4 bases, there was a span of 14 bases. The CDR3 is CASSSGTRGNQPQHF. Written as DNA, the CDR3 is TGTGCCAGCAGCTCGGGGACACGGGGGAATCAGCCCCAGCATTTT.

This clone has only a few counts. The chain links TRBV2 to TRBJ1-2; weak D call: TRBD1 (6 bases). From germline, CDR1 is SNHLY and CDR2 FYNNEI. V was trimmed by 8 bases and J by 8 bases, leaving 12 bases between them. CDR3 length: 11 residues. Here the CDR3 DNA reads TGTGCCAGCCAACAGGGCGGAGGCTACACCTTC. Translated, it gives CASQQGGGYTF.

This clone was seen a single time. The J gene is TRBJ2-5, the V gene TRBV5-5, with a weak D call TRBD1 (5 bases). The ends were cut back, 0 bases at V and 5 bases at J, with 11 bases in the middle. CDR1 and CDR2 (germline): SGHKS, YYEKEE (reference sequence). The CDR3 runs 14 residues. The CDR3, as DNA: TGTGCCAGCAGCTTGGACAGGCCCGGGGAGACCCAGTACTTC. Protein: CASSLDRPGETQYF.

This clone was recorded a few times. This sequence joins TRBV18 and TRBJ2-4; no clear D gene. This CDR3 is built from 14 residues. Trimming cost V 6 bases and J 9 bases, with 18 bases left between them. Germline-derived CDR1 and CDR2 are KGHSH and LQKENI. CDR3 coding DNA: TGTGCCAGCTCCCGTCCCATCGAGGATGGCATTCAGTACTTC. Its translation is CASSRPIEDGIQYF.

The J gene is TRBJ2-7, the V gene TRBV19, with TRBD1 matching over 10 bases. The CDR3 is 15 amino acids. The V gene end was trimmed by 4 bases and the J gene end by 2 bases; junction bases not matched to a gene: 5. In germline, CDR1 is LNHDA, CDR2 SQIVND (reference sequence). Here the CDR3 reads CASSRDRGATYEQYF. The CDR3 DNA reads TGTGCCAGTAGTAGGGACAGGGGAGCAACCTACGAGCAGTACTTC.